The rows below give T cell receptor beta chains drawn from one sample of a study of a mutant IDH1 vaccine in newly diagnosed glioma. Sequencing used immunoSEQ multiplex PCR; TCRdb keeps in-frame clones, though not all of them. The sample holds tens of thousands of clones, around four fifths seen once. The antigens for these receptors are not known. The sequencing used PBMCs, collected from a glioma patient whose treatment included an IDH1 peptide vaccine. The source of these receptors is a woman under 30 with glioma. The CDR3 runs from the conserved cysteine through the conserved F or W. Fields, in order: D gene, J gene, clone size, V gene, CDR3 DNA, CDR3 protein. The D gene is left open where the match is weak. Clone size is shown for a subset of rows, as once, few, many or a class of expanded clone.

.	TRBJ2-1	.	TRBV10-1	TGCGCCAGCAACGGTGAGCAGTTCTTC	CASNGEQFF
.	TRBJ2-2	.	TRBV7-3	TGTGCCAGCAGCACCCGGACTTCGTCGGAGCTGTTTTTT	CASSTRTSSELFF
.	TRBJ1-2	.	TRBV13	TGTGCCAGCAGCTTAGCAGGCGACTATGGCTACACCTTC	CASSLAGDYGYTF
.	TRBJ1-4	.	TRBV19	TGTGCCAGTAGTATAGATACGGGGATGGAACTGTTTTTT	CASSIDTGMELFF
TRBD2	TRBJ2-7	.	TRBV18	TGTGCCAGCTCACAGAGCGGGAGTTCATACGAGCAGTACTTC	CASSQSGSSYEQYF
TRBD1	TRBJ1-4	.	TRBV7-9	TGTGCCAGCACCCCCGGGACAGTTAATGAAAAACTGTTTTTT	CASTPGTVNEKLFF
.	TRBJ2-3	.	TRBV14	TGTGCCAGCCGCTTCCGAACAGATACGCAGTATTTT	CASRFRTDTQYF
TRBD1	TRBJ1-5	few	TRBV5-6	TGTGCCAGCAGCTTGGCTACGACAGGGGGTTTGGGTCAGCCCCAGCATTTT	CASSLATTGGLGQPQHF
TRBD1	TRBJ2-7	few	TRBV19	TGTGCCAGCCGGACAGGGGGTAACGACGAGCAGTACTTC	CASRTGGNDEQYF
.	TRBJ2-7	.	TRBV15	TGTGCCACCAGCAGAGTCGGGGGTATCCACGAGCAGTACTTC	CATSRVGGIHEQYF
.	TRBJ2-1	.	TRBV21-1	TGTGCCAGCAGTCACAGGCCCCTACCCTCCTACAATGAGCAGTTCTTC	CASSHRPLPSYNEQFF
TRBD2	TRBJ2-3	.	TRBV14	TGTGCCAGCAGCCAAGAAGCTAGCGGGAGATTTGGAGATACGCAGTATTTT	CASSQEASGRFGDTQYF
TRBD1	TRBJ1-1	few	TRBV5-1	TGCGCCAGCACCTCCACTACAGGGGGAGCTTTCTTT	CASTSTTGGAFF
TRBD2	TRBJ2-1	.	TRBV4-1	TGCGCCAGCAGCCAGAATAGCGGGAGGGCCCCCTACAATGAGCAGTTCTTC	CASSQNSGRAPYNEQFF
.	TRBJ1-4	few	TRBV7-9	TGTGCCAGCAGCTTAACCAAGGGGGAAAAACTGTTTTTT	CASSLTKGEKLFF
TRBD1	TRBJ2-6	.	TRBV30	TGTGCTCATTTCCGGGACAGGGGGTCCGCTGGGGCCAACGTCCTGACTTTC	CAHFRDRGSAGANVLTF
TRBD2	TRBJ2-1	once	TRBV9	TGTGCCAGCAGCGTAGTCGGGAGCGGGGGTGAGCAGTTCTTC	CASSVVGSGGEQFF
.	TRBJ1-2	once	TRBV7-9	TGTGCCAGCAGCCTCACGGACTCCACTCGCTTCTATGGCTACACCTTC	CASSLTDSTRFYGYTF
.	TRBJ2-3	.	TRBV6-5	TGTGCCAGCAGTTACTCGGGGGTCACAGATACGCAGTATTTT	CASSYSGVTDTQYF
.	TRBJ1-2	.	TRBV6-1	TGTGCCAGCAGTTTCGACAGGACCAATGGCTACACCTTC	CASSFDRTNGYTF
.	TRBJ2-2	.	TRBV9	TGTGCCAGCAGCGTAGGGGCTCGGACGAACACCGGGGAGCTGTTTTTT	CASSVGARTNTGELFF
.	TRBJ2-7	.	TRBV4-1	TGCGCCAGCAGCCAAGGATCGCACACCGACTACGAGCAGTACTTC	CASSQGSHTDYEQYF
.	TRBJ1-5	.	TRBV4-2	TGTGCCAGCAGCCACGACCCCTTGACGGAGGGACCTTTGGCCAATCAGCCCCAGCATTTT	CASSHDPLTEGPLANQPQHF
TRBD2	TRBJ2-1	.	TRBV7-6	TGTGCCAGCAGCTTAGCGCTGCCTAGCGGGGCCCAAAGCTCCTACAATGAGCAGTTCTTC	CASSLALPSGAQSSYNEQFF